This T cell receptor (beta chain) was recovered during a study of vaccination and CD4 T cells after COVID-19. For the study at large: There were six male and four female convalescents, and two of them were Hispanic. Blood was drawn a median around 71 days post second dose, range 14 to 241.

The treatment: roughly ten-day PBMC culture with coronavirus spike peptide pools or control peptides (ViraFEST assay). Days 3 and 7 saw half the medium replaced with fresh IL-2 medium. Concerning this clonotype itself: Its antigen remains unidentified.

Sequence data for DNA of cultured CD4+ T cells were generated by the Oncomine TCR Beta short-read assay. Cultures of CD4+ T cells served as the source for extracting genomic DNA. MiXCR, applied by TCRdb to the PCR reads, yields one record per CDR3 protein. The sample shows some 19,000 distinct CDR3 sequences, about 56% of them seen only once. The CDR3 spans 13 residues. Trimming removed 2 bases at V and 2 bases at J, with 7 bases between. Per germline, CDR1 GTSNPN and CDR2 SVGIG (reference sequence). The sequenced sample consisted of CD4+ T cells from blood, cultured in vitro. The V gene is TRBV30, the J gene TRBJ1-5; no reliable D call. This TCR derives from a human donor who had recovered from COVID-19. The CDR3 protein is CAWSSSRNQPQHF. In DNA, the CDR3 is TGTGCCTGGAGTTCAAGTCGCAATCAGCCCCAGCATTTT.